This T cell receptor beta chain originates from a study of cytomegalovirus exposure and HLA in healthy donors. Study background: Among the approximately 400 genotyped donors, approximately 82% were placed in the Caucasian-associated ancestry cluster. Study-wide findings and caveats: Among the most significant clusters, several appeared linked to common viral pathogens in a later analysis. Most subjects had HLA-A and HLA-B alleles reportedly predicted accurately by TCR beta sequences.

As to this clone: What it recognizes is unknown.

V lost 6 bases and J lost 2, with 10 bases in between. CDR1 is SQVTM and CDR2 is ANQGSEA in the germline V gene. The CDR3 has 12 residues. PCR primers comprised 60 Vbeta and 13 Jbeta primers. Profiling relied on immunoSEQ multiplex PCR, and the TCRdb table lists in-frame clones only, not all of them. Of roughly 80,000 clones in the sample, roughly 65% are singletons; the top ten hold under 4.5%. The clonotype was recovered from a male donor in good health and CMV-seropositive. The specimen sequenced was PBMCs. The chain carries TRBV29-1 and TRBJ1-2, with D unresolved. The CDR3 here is CSVLPQNYGYTF. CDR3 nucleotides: TGCAGCGTCCTCCCCCAGAACTATGGCTACACCTTC.